This TCR beta chain came from a study of metastatic and nonmetastatic thyroid tumors. Study-wide context: From malignant and benign thyroid patients, repertoires in blood and in tumor or nodule tissue were compared. Study-wide points: As reported, TCR beta diversity in blood and tumor was significantly higher in malignant thyroid tumors than in benign nodules.

This CDR3 region has 15 residues. CDR1 MNHNS and CDR2 SASEGT come from the germline V gene. V lost 0 bases to trimming and J lost 3 bases, with 6 bases between them. All patients were treatment-naive before thyroid surgery. In the study's own analysis: Built for papillary thyroid cancer, a distant-metastasis classifier drew on CDR3 differences across clinicopathological groups. Using MiXCR, TCRdb reanalyzed the PCR reads. The V and J calls follow TCRdb's processing rather than the paper's. The table has about 30,000 clones, 30% seen once. This clone was detected only a few times. Its antigen is still unknown.

The receptor was isolated from a female donor with papillary thyroid cancer or a benign thyroid nodule (not recorded which). Some clones in this sample may be carry-over from other donors' samples. V and J are TRBV6-1 and TRBJ2-6, with D perhaps matching TRBD1 (5 bases). Sequenced: blood. This chain's CDR3 is CASSEAQGGANVLTF. CDR3 coding DNA: TGTGCCAGCAGTGAAGCGCAGGGTGGGGCCAACGTCCTGACTTTC.